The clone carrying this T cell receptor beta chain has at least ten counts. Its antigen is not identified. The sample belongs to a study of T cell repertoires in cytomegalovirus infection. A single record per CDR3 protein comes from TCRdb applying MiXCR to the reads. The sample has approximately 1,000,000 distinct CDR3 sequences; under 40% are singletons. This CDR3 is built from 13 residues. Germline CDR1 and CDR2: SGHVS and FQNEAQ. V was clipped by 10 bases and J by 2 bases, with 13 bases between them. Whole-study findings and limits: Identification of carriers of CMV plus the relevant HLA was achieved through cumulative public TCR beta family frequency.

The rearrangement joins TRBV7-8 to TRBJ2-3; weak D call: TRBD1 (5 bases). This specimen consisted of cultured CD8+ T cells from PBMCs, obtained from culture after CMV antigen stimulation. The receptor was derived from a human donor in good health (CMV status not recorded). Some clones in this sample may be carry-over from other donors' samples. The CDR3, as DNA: TGTGCCACCTGGGGCGATTCCACAGATACGCAGTATTTT. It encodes CATWGDSTDTQYF.